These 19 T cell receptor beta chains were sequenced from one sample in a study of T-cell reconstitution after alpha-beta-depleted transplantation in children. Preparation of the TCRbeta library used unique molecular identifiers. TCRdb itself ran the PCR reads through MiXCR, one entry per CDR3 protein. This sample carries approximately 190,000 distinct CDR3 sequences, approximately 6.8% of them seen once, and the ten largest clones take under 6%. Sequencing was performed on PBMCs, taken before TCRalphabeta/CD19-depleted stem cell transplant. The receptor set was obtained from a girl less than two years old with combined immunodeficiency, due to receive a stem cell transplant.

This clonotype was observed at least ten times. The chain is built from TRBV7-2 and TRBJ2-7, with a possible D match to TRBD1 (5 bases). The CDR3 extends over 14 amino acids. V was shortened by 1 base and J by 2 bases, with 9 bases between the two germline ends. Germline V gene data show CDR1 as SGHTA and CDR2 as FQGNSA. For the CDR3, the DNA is TGTGCCAGCAGCTTAGTAGGCAGGGCCTACGAGCAGTACTTC. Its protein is CASSLVGRAYEQYF.

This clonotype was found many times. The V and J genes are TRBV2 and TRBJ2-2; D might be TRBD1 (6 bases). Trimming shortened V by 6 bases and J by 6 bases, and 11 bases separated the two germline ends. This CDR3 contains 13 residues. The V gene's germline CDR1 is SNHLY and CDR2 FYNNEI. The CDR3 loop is CASRRQGPGELFF. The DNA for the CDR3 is TGTGCCAGCAGGCGGCAGGGGCCCGGGGAGCTGTTTTTT.

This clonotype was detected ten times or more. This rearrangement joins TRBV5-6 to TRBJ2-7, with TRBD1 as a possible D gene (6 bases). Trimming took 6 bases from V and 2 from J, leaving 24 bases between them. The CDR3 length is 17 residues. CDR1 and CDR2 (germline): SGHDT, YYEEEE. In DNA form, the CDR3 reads TGTGCCAGCACCACAATAGGCTGGGGGCGAGGGCCCTACGAGCAGTACTTC. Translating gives CASTTIGWGRGPYEQYF.

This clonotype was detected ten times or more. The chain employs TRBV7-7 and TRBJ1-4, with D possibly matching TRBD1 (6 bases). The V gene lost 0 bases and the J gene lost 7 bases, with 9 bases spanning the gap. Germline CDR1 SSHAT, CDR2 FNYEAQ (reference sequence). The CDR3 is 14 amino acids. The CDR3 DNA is TGTGCCAGCAGCTTAGCCCTGACAGGTGAAAAACTGTTTTTT. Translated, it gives CASSLALTGEKLFF. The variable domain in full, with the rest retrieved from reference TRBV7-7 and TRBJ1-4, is GAGVSQSPRYKVTKRGQDVTLRCDPISSHATLYWYQQALGQGPEFLTYFNYEAQPDKSGLPSDRFSAERPEGSISTLTIQRTEQRDSAMYRCASSLALTGEKLFFGSGTQLSVL.

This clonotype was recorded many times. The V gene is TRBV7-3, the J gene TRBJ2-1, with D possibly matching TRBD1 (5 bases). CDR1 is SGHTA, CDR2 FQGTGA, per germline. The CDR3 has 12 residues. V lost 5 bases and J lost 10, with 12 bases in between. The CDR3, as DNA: TGTGCCAGCAGCGGACAATCGTTAGAGCAGTTCTTC. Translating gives CASSGQSLEQFF.

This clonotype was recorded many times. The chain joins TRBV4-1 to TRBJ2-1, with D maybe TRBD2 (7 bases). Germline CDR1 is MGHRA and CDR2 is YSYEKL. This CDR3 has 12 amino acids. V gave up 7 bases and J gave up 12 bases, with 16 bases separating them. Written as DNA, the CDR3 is TGCGCCAGCAACGGTCCGGGGGGCGGGCAGTTCTTC. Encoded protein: CASNGPGGGQFF.

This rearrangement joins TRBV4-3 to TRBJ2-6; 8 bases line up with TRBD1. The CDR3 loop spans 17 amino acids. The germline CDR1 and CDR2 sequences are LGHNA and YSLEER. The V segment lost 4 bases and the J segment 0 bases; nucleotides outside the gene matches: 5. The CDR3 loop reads CASSLGQGLSGANVLTF. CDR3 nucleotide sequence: TGCGCCAGCAGCCTCGGACAGGGACTCTCTGGGGCCAACGTCCTGACTTTC.

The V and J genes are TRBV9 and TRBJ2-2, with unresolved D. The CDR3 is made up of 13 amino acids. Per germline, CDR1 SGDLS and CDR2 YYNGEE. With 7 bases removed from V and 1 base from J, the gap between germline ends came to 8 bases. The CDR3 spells CASERENTGELFF. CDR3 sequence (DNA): TGTGCCAGCGAAAGGGAGAACACCGGGGAGCTGTTTTTT.

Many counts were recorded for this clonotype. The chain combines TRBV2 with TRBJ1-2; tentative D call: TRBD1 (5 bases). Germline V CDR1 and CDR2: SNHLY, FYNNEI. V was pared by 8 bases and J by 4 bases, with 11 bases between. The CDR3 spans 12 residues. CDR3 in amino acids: CASVEGPYGYTF. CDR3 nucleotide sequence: TGTGCCAGCGTTGAGGGGCCCTATGGCTACACCTTC.

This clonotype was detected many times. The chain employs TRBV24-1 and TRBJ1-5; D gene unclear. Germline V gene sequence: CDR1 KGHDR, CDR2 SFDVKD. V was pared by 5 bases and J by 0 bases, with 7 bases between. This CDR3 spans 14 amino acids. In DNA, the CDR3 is TGTGCCACCAGTGGGGGTTTTAGCAATCAGCCCCAGCATTTT. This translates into CATSGGFSNQPQHF.

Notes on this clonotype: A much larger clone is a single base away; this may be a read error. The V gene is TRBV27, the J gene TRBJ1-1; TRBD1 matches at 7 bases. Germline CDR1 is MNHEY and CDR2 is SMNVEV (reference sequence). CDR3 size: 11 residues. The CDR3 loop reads CSSNQGQEAFF. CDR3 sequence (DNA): TGTTCCAGCAATCAGGGACAGGAAGCTTTCTTT.

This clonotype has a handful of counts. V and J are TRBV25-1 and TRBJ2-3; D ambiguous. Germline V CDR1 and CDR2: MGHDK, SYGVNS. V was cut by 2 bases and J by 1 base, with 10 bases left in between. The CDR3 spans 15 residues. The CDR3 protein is CASSEGWRGTDTQYF. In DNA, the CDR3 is TGTGCCAGCAGTGAAGGATGGAGAGGCACAGATACGCAGTATTTT.

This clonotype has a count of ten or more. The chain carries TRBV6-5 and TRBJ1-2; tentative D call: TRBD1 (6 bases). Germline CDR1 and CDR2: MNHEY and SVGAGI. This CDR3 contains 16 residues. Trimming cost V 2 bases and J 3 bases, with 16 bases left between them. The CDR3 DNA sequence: TGTGCCAGCAGTTACCTCCGACGGGACACCGACTATGGCTACACCTTC. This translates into CASSYLRRDTDYGYTF.

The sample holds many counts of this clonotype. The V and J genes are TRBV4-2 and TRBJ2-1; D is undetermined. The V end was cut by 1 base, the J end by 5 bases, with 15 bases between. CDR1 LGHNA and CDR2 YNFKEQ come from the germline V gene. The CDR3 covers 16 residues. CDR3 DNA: TGTGCCAGCAGCCAAGTAGGAAGGGCCCTCCACAATGAGCAGTTCTTC. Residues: CASSQVGRALHNEQFF.

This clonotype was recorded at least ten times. The CDR3 region has the DNA TGTGCCAGCAGCAAAGAAAAACTGTTTTTT. It encodes CASSKEKLFF. The chain carries TRBV21-1 and TRBJ1-4. TRBV21-1 counts as a pseudogene. The CDR3 contains 10 residues.

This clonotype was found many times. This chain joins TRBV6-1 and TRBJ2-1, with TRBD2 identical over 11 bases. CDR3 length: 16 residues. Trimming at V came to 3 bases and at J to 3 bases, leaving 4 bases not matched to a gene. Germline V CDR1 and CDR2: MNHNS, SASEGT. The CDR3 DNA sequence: TGTGCCAGCAGTGAGTGGACTAGCGGGCTCTACAATGAGCAGTTCTTC. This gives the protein CASSEWTSGLYNEQFF.

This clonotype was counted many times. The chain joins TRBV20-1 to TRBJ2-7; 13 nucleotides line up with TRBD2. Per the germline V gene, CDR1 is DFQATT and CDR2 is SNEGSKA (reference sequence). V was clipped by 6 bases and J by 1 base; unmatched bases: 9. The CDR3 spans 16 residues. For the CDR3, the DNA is TGCAGTGCCCTGACTAGCGGGGGGATCTTATCCTACGAGCAGTACTTC. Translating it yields CSALTSGGILSYEQYF.

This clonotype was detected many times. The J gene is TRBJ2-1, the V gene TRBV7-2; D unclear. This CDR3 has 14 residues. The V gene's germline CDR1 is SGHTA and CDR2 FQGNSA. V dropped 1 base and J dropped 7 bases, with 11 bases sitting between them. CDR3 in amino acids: CASSLERPNNEQFF. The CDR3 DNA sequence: TGTGCCAGCAGCTTAGAGCGACCAAATAATGAGCAGTTCTTC.

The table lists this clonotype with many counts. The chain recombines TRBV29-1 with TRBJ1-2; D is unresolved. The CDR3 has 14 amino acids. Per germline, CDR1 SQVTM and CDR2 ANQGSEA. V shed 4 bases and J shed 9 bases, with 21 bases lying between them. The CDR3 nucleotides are TGCAGCGTTGTAGATATGGCTAAAGCTGAGAGCTACACCTTC. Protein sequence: CSVVDMAKAESYTF.